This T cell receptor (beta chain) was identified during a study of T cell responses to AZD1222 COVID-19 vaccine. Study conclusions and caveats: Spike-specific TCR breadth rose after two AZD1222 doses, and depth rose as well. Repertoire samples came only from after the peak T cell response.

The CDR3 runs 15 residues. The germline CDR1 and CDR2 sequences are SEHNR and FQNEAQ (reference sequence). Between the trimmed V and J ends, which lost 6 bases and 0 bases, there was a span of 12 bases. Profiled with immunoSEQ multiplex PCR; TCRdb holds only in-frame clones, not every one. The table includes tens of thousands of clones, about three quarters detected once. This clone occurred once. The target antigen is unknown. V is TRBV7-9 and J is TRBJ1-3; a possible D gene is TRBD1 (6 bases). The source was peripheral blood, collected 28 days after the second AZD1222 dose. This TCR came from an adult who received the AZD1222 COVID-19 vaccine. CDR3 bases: TGTGCCAGCAGGTTACAGGGACTCTCTGGAAACACCATATATTTT. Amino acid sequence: CASRLQGLSGNTIYF.